Shown below are 15 T cell receptor beta chains from a single sample sequenced in a study of identical twins. TCRdb recomputed calls from the 5' RACE reads with MiXCR, one row per CDR3 protein. The sample shows 550,000 to 700,000 distinct CDR3 sequences, approximately 21% of them seen only once. This sample also appeared in a second study, on T cells expressing NK-cell markers.

The source material was PBMCs. The receptor set was obtained from a woman younger than 35 in good health.

This chain links TRBV6-6 with TRBJ2-1; no firm D call. Germline V lookup: CDR1 MNHNY, CDR2 SVGAGI (reference sequence). Trimming shortened V by 6 bases and J by 6 bases, and 12 bases separated the two germline ends. The length of the CDR3 is 13 residues. The CDR3 DNA follows: TGTGCCAGCAGGCTAGATGGTTCCAATGAGCAGTTCTTC. Translating it yields CASRLDGSNEQFF.

This clonotype was recorded a few times. V and J are TRBV7-2 and TRBJ2-5; tentatively, D is TRBD1 or TRBD2 (6 bases each). Looked up from germline, CDR1 is SGHTA and CDR2 is FQGNSA. The CDR3 length is 15 residues. Trimming removed 1 base at V and 4 bases at J, with 13 bases between. CDR3 sequence: CASSLGRGESETQYF. Written as DNA, the CDR3 is TGTGCCAGCAGCTTAGGGAGGGGGGAGTCAGAGACCCAGTACTTC.

In this sample, this clonotype turned up many times. V gene TRBV20-1 combines with J gene TRBJ1-2, with a tentative D call TRBD1 (5 bases). Germline V gene lookup returns CDR1 DFQATT and CDR2 SNEGSKA (reference sequence). Trimming pared 5 bases from V and 8 bases from J, leaving 9 bases between. CDR3 length: 10 amino acids. The CDR3 DNA reads TGCAGTGCTTGGGGCAACGGCTACACCTTC. Protein product: CSAWGNGYTF.

At least ten counts were recorded for this clonotype. The genes are TRBV20-1 and TRBJ2-1; D ambiguous. Deletions cut 0 bases from V and 6 bases from J, with 9 bases between. There are 13 residues in the CDR3. Per germline, CDR1 DFQATT and CDR2 SNEGSKA (reference sequence). The CDR3 sequence: CSARDGLINEQFF. DNA of the CDR3: TGCAGTGCTAGAGATGGCCTTATCAATGAGCAGTTCTTC.

This chain connects TRBV12-3 or TRBV12-4 to TRBJ2-2; perhaps TRBD2 as D (5 bases). The CDR3 is made up of 15 amino acids. Trimming pared 4 bases from V and 5 bases from J, leaving 14 bases between. CDR3: CASSSGKSKTGELFF. The CDR3 nucleotides read TGTGCCAGCAGTTCGGGGAAAAGTAAGACCGGGGAGCTGTTTTTT.

This clonotype has just a few counts. V is TRBV12-3 or TRBV12-4 and J is TRBJ2-1; 7 bases agree with TRBD2. V was pared by 8 bases and J by 4 bases, with 8 bases of the junction left unmatched. The CDR3 runs to 14 residues. In nucleotides, the CDR3 is TGTGCCAGCGGTACAAGCGGGGTATACAATGAGCAGTTCTTC. Translating it yields CASGTSGVYNEQFF.

The genes are TRBV9 and TRBJ1-2; D not certain. This CDR3 comprises 15 residues. Germline CDR1 and CDR2: SGDLS and YYNGEE. Trimming left V 0 bases short and J 3 bases short, with 12 bases between. The CDR3: CASSVALTDDYGYTF. Written as DNA, the CDR3 is TGTGCCAGCAGCGTAGCTCTCACAGATGACTATGGCTACACCTTC.

This clonotype came up a few times. This chain uses TRBV29-1 with TRBJ2-3; TRBD1 matches at 8 bases. The ends lost 5 bases at V and 2 bases at J; junction bases unmatched: 12. Germline CDR1 SQVTM, CDR2 ANQGSEA. This CDR3 is built from 16 residues. CDR3 loop: CSVQRGNRGATDTQYF. The CDR3 bases are TGCAGCGTTCAACGCGGAAACAGGGGGGCCACAGATACGCAGTATTTT.

V gene TRBV7-9 combines with J gene TRBJ2-1, with TRBD2 matching over 8 bases. CDR3 length: 13 residues. Germline CDR1 and CDR2: SEHNR and FQNEAQ (reference sequence). After removal of 1 base from V and 15 bases from J, the junction contained 8 bases not matched to a gene. The CDR3 nucleotides read TGTGCCAGCAGCTTAGAGGGACTAGTGGTCCCGTTCTTC. Residues: CASSLEGLVVPFF.

The chain links TRBV12-3 or TRBV12-4 to TRBJ1-2; D remains unclear. CDR3 length: 13 amino acids. Between the trimmed V and J ends, which lost 3 bases and 3 bases, there was a span of 8 bases. CDR3 protein: CASSLVPDYGYTF. The CDR3 DNA reads as TGTGCCAGCAGTTTGGTGCCAGACTATGGCTACACCTTC.

This chain links TRBV6-5 with TRBJ1-2, with D uncertain. The length of the CDR3 is 14 residues. Per the germline V gene, CDR1 is MNHEY and CDR2 is SVGAGI. Trimming left V 0 bases short and J 3 bases short, with 8 bases between. CDR3 loop: CASSYSLVDYGYTF. DNA for the CDR3: TGTGCCAGCAGTTACTCGTTGGTTGACTATGGCTACACCTTC.

V gene TRBV12-3 or TRBV12-4 combines with J gene TRBJ2-1; D is ambiguous. This CDR3 spans 14 amino acids. The V and J ends lost 4 bases and 7 bases respectively, with 14 bases between them. The CDR3 loop reads CASSSGRTRNEQFF. The CDR3 DNA is TGTGCCAGCAGTTCCGGCCGGACGCGGAATGAGCAGTTCTTC.

The genes are TRBV5-1 and TRBJ2-5, with D unresolved. V lost 1 base, J lost 5 bases, and 12 bases lay in between. There are 14 residues in the CDR3. Germline V gene lookup returns CDR1 SGHRS and CDR2 YFSETQ. The CDR3 nucleotides read TGCGCCAGCAGCTTGCTGGGGTGGACGGAGACCCAGTACTTC. This encodes CASSLLGWTETQYF.

This clonotype showed up just a few times. The chain carries TRBV4-3 and TRBJ2-1, with TRBD2 matching 12 bases. The germline V gene has CDR1 LGHNA and CDR2 YSLEER. V dropped 0 bases and J dropped 10; count of bases not matched to a gene: 4. The CDR3 is 15 amino acids. The CDR3 region has the DNA TGCGCCAGCAGCCAAGACCTAGCGGGAGGGTCGGAGCAGTTCTTC. Amino acids: CASSQDLAGGSEQFF.

This clonotype showed up just a few times. CDR3 residues: CASSMRDRGFLEQYF. As DNA, the CDR3 is TGTGCCAGCAGCATGCGGGACAGGGGTTTTCTCGAGCAGTACTTC. The genes are TRBV12-3 or TRBV12-4 and TRBJ2-7; the match to TRBD1 covers 10 bases. The CDR3 totals 15 residues. Trimming at V came to 6 bases and at J to 6 bases, leaving 11 bases not matched to a gene.